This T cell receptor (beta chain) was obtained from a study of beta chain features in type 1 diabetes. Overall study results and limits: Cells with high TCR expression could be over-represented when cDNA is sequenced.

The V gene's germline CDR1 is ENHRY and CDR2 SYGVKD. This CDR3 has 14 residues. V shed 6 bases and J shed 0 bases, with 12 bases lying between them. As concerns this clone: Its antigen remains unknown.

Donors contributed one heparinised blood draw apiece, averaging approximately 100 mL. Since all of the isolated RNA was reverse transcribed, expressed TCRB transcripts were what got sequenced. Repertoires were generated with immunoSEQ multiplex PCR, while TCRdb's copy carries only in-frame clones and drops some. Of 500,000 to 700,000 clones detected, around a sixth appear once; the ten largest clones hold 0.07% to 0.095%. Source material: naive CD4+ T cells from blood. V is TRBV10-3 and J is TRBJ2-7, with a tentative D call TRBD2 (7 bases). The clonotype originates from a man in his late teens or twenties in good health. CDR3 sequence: CAIRAGHRSYEQYF. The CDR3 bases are TGTGCCATCAGAGCGGGACACCGCTCCTACGAGCAGTACTTC.